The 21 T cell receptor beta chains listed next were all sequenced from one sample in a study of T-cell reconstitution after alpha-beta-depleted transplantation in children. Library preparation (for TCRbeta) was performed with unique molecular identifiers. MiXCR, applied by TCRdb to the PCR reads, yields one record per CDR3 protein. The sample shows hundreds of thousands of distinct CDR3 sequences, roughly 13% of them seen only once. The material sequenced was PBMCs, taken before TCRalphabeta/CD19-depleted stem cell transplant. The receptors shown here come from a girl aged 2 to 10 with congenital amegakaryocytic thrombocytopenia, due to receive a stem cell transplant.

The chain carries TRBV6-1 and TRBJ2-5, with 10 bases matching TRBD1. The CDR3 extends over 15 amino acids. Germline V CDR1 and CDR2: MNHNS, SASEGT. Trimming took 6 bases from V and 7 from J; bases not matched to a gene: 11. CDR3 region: CASRPPGQGKVTQYF. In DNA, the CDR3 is TGTGCCAGCAGGCCCCCGGGACAGGGGAAAGTGACCCAGTACTTC.

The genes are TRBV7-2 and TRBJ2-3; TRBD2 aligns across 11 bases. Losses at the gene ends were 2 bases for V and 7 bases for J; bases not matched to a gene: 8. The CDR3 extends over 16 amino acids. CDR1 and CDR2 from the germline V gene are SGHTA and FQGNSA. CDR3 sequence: CASSLNPGTSGNTQYF. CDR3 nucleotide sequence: TGTGCCAGCAGCTTAAACCCCGGGACTAGCGGTAATACGCAGTATTTT.

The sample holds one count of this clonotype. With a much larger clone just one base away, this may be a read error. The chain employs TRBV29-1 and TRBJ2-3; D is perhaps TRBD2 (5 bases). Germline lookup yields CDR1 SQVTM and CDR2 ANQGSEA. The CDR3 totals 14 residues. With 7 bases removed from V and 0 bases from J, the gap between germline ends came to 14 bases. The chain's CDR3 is CSASTKASTDTQYF. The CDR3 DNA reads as TGCAGCGCCTCGACTAAAGCTAGCACAGATACGCAGTATTTT.

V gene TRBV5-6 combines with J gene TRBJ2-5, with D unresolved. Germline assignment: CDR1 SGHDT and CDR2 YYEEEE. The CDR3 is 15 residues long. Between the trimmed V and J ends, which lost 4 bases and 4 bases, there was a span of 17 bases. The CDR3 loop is CASSVPGHHAETQYF. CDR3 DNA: TGTGCCAGCAGCGTGCCGGGCCACCATGCAGAGACCCAGTACTTC.

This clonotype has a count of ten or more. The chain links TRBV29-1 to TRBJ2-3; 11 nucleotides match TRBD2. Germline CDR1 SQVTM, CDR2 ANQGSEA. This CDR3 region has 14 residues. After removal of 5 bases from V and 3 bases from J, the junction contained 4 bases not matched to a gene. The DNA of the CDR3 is TGCAGCGTTCGGACTAGCGGGCCTACAGATACGCAGTATTTT. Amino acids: CSVRTSGPTDTQYF.

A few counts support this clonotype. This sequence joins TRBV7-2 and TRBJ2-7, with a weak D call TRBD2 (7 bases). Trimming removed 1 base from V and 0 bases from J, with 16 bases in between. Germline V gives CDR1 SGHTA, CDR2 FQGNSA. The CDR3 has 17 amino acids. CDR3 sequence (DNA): TGTGCCAGCAGCTTAGGGAGGGGGGACTACCGCTCCTACGAGCAGTACTTC. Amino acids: CASSLGRGDYRSYEQYF.

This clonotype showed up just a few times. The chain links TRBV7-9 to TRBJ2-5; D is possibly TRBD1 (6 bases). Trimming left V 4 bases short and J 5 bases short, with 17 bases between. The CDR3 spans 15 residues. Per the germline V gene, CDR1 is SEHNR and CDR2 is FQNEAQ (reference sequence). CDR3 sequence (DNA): TGTGCCAGCAGCTCCAGGACAGTCGAGGGGGAGACCCAGTACTTC. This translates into CASSSRTVEGETQYF.

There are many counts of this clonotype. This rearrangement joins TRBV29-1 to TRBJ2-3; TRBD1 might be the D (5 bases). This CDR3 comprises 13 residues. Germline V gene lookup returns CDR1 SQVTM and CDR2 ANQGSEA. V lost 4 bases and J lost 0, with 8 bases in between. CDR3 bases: TGCAGCGTTGGTGGGGCTAGCACAGATACGCAGTATTTT. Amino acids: CSVGGASTDTQYF.

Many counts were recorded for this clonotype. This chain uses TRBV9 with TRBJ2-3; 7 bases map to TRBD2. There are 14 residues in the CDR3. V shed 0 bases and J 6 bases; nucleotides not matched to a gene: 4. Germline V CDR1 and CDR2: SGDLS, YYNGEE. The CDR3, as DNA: TGTGCCAGCAGCGTAGAAGCGGGATCGGATACGCAGTATTTT. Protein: CASSVEAGSDTQYF.

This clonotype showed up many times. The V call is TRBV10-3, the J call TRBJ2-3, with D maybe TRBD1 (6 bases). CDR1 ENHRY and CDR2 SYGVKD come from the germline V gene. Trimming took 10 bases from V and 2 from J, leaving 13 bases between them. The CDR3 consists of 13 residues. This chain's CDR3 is CATEDRSTDTQYF. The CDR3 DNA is TGTGCCACGGAGGACAGATCCACAGATACGCAGTATTTT.

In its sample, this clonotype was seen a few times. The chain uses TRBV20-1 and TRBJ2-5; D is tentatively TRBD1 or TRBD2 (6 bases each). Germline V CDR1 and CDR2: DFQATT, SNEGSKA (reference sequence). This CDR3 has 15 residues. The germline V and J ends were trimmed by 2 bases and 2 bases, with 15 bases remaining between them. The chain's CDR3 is CSARTSGGTQETQYF. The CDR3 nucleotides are TGCAGTGCTAGAACCAGCGGAGGGACACAAGAGACCCAGTACTTC.

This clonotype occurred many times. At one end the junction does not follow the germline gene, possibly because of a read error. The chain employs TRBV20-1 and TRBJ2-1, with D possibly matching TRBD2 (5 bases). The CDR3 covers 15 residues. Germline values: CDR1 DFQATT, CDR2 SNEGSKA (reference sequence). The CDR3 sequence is CSAPNEGRAYDEQFF. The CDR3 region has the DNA TGCAGTGCACCGAACGAGGGAAGGGCCTACGATGAGCAGTTCTTC.

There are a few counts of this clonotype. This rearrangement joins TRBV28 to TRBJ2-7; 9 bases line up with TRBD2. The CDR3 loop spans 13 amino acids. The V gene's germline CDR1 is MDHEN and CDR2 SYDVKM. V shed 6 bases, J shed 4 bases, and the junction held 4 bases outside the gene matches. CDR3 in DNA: TGTGCCAGCAGGTCTAGCGGGAATTACGAGCAGTACTTC. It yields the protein CASRSSGNYEQYF.

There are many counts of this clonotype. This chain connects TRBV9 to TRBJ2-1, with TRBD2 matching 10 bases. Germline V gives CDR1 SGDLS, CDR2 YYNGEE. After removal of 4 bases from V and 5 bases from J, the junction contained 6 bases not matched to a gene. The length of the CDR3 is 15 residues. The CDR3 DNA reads TGTGCCAGCAGCCCAGCGGGAGGGTCGAACAATGAGCAGTTCTTC. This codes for CASSPAGGSNNEQFF.

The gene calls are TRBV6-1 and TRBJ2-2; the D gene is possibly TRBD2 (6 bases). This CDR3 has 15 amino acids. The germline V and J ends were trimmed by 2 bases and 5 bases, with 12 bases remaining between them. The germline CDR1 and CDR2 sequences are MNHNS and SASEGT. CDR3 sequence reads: CASSERVGRTGELFF. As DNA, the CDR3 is TGTGCCAGCAGTGAAAGGGTGGGGAGGACCGGGGAGCTGTTTTTT.

CDR3 amino acids: CSARVATSVSSGANVLTF. The CDR3, as DNA: TGCAGTGCTAGAGTCGCGACTAGCGTGTCCTCTGGGGCCAACGTCCTGACTTTC. This chain uses TRBV20-1 with TRBJ2-6; 8 bases line up with TRBD2. This CDR3 region has 18 residues. Germline V lookup: CDR1 DFQATT, CDR2 SNEGSKA (reference sequence). J gave up 0 bases and V 1 base, and 8 bases lay outside the gene matches.

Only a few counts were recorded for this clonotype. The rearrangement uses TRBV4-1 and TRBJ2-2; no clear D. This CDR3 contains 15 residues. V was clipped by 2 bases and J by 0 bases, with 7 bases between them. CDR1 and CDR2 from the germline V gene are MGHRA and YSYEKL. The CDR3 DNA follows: TGCGCCAGCAGCCAACTGGCGACGAACACCGGGGAGCTGTTTTTT. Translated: CASSQLATNTGELFF.

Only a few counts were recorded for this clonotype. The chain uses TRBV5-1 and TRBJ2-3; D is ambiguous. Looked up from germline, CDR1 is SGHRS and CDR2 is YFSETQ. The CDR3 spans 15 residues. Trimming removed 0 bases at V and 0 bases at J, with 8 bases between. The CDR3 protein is CASSLDGSSTDTQYF. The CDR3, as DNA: TGCGCCAGCAGCTTGGATGGATCTAGCACAGATACGCAGTATTTT.

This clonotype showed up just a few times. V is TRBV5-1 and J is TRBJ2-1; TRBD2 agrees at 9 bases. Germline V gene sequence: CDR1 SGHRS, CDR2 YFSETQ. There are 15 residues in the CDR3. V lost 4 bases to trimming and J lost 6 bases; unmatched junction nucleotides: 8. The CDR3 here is CASSLAGTSFNEQFF. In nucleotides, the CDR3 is TGCGCCAGCAGCCTGGCCGGGACTAGCTTCAATGAGCAGTTCTTC. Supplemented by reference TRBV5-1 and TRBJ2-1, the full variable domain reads KAGVTQTPRYLIKTRGQQVTLSCSPISGHRSVSWYQQTPGQGLQFLFEYFSETQRNKGNFPGRFSGRQFSNSRSEMNVSTLELGDSALYLCASSLAGTSFNEQFFGPGTRLTVL.

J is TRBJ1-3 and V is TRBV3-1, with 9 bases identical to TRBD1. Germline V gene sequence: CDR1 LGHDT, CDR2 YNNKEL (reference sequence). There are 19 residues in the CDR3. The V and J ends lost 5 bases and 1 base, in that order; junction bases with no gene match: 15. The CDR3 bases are TGTGCCAGCAGCGCACACCGGGACAGGGCTAAAGAATCTGGAAACACCATATATTTT. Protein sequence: CASSAHRDRAKESGNTIYF.

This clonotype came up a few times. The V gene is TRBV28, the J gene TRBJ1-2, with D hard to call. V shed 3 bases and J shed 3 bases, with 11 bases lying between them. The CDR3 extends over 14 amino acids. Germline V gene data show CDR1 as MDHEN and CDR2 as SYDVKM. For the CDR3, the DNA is TGTGCCAGCAGTTTGCGGTTAATCGACTATGGCTACACCTTC. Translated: CASSLRLIDYGYTF.